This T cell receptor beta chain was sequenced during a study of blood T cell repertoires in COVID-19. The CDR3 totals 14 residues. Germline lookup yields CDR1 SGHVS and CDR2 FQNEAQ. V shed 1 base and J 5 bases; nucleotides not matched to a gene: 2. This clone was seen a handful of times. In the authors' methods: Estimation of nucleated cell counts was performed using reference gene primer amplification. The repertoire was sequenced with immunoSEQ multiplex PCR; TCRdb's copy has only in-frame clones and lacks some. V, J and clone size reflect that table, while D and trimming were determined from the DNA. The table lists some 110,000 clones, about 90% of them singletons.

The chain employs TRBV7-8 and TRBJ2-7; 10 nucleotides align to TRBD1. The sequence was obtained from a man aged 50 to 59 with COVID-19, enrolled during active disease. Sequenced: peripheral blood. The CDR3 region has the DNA TGTGCCAGCAGCTTAGGGGACAGGGGCCACGAGCAGTACGTC. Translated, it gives CASSLGDRGHEQYV.